These 26 T cell receptor beta chains originate from one sample sequenced in a study of control samples from healthy donors and cancer patients. Clones were read by immunoSEQ multiplex PCR, and TCRdb kept only the in-frame ones, dropping some. The sample comprises about 130,000 clones, 75% to 95% of which are singletons, and 2% to 2.5% rests with the top ten. Specimen: blood. The receptors here all came from a young man in good health.

The chain combines TRBV5-6 with TRBJ2-5; D is undetermined. Germline CDR1 reads SGHDT; CDR2 reads YYEEEE. The V end lost 5 bases, the J end lost 4 bases, and 15 bases lay between the germline ends. The CDR3 extends over 14 amino acids. The CDR3 sequence is CASRLTKLAETQYF. For the CDR3, the DNA is TGTGCCAGCAGGCTAACTAAGTTAGCAGAGACCCAGTACTTC.

The chain couples TRBV2 to TRBJ1-1; perhaps TRBD1 as D (6 bases). CDR3 length: 14 residues. CDR1 and CDR2 (germline): SNHLY, FYNNEI. V was shortened by 4 bases and J by 6 bases, with 15 bases between the two germline ends. CDR3 sequence reads: CASSVVTGWAEAFF. In DNA form, the CDR3 reads TGTGCCAGCAGTGTCGTGACAGGTTGGGCTGAAGCTTTCTTT.

In DNA, the CDR3 is TGTGCCAGCAGCTCCAGACAGGGGGCGAACGAAAAACTGTTTTTT. Amino acid sequence: CASSSRQGANEKLFF. The V gene is TRBV7-9, the J gene TRBJ1-4, with TRBD1 identical over 10 bases. CDR3 length: 15 residues. Germline loops: CDR1 SEHNR, CDR2 FQNEAQ (reference sequence). The V and J ends lost 4 bases and 8 bases, in that order; junction bases with no gene match: 7.

This chain uses TRBV7-9 with TRBJ2-1; D not certain. Germline V gene data show CDR1 as SEHNR and CDR2 as FQNEAQ (reference sequence). The CDR3 has 14 residues. V lost 1 base and J lost 5, with 9 bases in between. CDR3 residues: CASSLVVGHNEQFF. The CDR3 DNA reads TGTGCCAGCAGCTTAGTAGTCGGTCACAATGAGCAGTTCTTC.

The V call is TRBV24-1, the J call TRBJ2-1, with D possibly matching TRBD1 (5 bases). Deletions cut 3 bases from V and 2 bases from J, with 7 bases between. This CDR3 spans 14 amino acids. Germline CDR1 KGHDR, CDR2 SFDVKD. CDR3: CATSDRTTYNEQFF. The CDR3 region has the DNA TGTGCCACCAGTGATAGGACAACCTACAATGAGCAGTTCTTC.

The V and J genes are TRBV30 and TRBJ2-3; 7 bases align to TRBD2. J lost 2 bases, V lost 0 bases, and 8 bases had no gene match. In germline, CDR1 is GTSNPN, CDR2 SVGIG (reference sequence). The CDR3 has 16 residues. This CDR3 is CAWSVIQRDPTDTQYF. CDR3 DNA: TGTGCCTGGAGTGTAATCCAGCGGGACCCCACAGATACGCAGTATTTT. Looking up the rest from reference TRBV30 and TRBJ2-3 gives the full variable domain: SQTIHQWPATLVQPVGSPLSLECTVEGTSNPNLYWYRQAAGRGLQLLFYSVGIGQISSEVPQNLSASRPQDRQFILSSKKLLLSDSGFYLCAWSVIQRDPTDTQYFGPGTRLTVL.

This sequence joins TRBV11-3 and TRBJ2-1; D ambiguous. The germline gives CDR1 SGHNT, CDR2 YENEEA. Trimming took off 3 bases at V and 2 bases at J, with 8 bases between the two ends. This CDR3 is built from 14 residues. CDR3 protein: CASSLERTYNEQFF. The CDR3 DNA reads as TGTGCCAGCAGCTTGGAACGGACCTACAATGAGCAGTTCTTC.

The rearrangement links TRBV5-6 to TRBJ2-5; D is undetermined. This CDR3 is 12 amino acids long. Germline V gene data show CDR1 as SGHDT and CDR2 as YYEEEE. V was clipped by 2 bases and J by 5 bases, with 7 bases between them. CDR3 DNA: TGTGCCAGCAGCTTCCCCCAGGAGACCCAGTACTTC. Amino acid sequence: CASSFPQETQYF.

The V gene is TRBV27, the J gene TRBJ1-6, with 8 bases identical to TRBD1. Germline lookup yields CDR1 MNHEY and CDR2 SMNVEV (reference sequence). The CDR3 covers 15 residues. With 5 bases clipped from V and 7 bases from J, the junction kept 7 bases outside the gene matches. The CDR3 loop is CASSRDRLRNSPLHF. CDR3 in DNA: TGTGCCAGCAGTCGGGACAGGTTGCGAAATTCACCCCTCCACTTT.

The rearrangement joins TRBV3-1 (or the pseudogene TRBV3-2) to TRBJ2-7, with 13 positions matching TRBD2. V lost 1 base and J lost 6; bases outside the gene matches: 3. The length of the CDR3 is 15 residues. The V gene's germline CDR1 is LGHDT and CDR2 YNNKEL (reference sequence). CDR3 sequence reads: CASSQGWTSGSEQYV. In DNA form, the CDR3 reads TGTGCCAGCAGCCAAGGCTGGACTAGCGGGAGCGAGCAGTACGTC.

This rearrangement joins TRBV2 to TRBJ1-5; D is possibly TRBD1 (6 bases). V lost 3 bases and J 5 bases, leaving 20 bases between the germline ends. There are 17 residues in the CDR3. Germline V CDR1 and CDR2: SNHLY, FYNNEI. CDR3 sequence: CASSEGRGTWNDQPQHF. CDR3 sequence (DNA): TGTGCCAGCAGTGAGGGCAGGGGAACGTGGAATGATCAGCCCCAGCATTTT.

The V and J genes are TRBV30 and TRBJ2-3, with D uncertain. The CDR3 has 12 amino acids. Trimming removed 2 bases at V and 4 bases at J, with 7 bases between. Looked up from germline, CDR1 is GTSNPN and CDR2 is SVGIG (reference sequence). The CDR3 DNA is TGTGCCTGGAGTCCCCTTTCAGATACGCAGTATTTT. Translation gives CAWSPLSDTQYF.

V and J are TRBV4-1 and TRBJ1-1; no clear D gene. Trimming took off 0 bases at V and 5 bases at J, with 10 bases between the two ends. The CDR3 runs 14 residues. Germline values: CDR1 MGHRA, CDR2 YSYEKL. The CDR3: CASSQEGSRTEAFF. The CDR3 DNA reads TGCGCCAGCAGCCAAGAGGGGTCTAGGACTGAAGCTTTCTTT.

This clone came up once. J is TRBJ2-1 and V is TRBV5-6; 10 positions agree with TRBD2. There are 15 residues in the CDR3. Germline lookup yields CDR1 SGHDT and CDR2 YYEEEE. The J segment lost 4 bases and the V segment lost 4 bases, leaving 5 bases of the junction unmatched. The CDR3 loop is CASSQTSGSYNEQFF. The CDR3 coding sequence is TGTGCCAGCAGCCAGACTAGCGGGTCTTACAATGAGCAGTTCTTC.

CDR3 sequence reads: CATSLGTGGETQYF. The CDR3 DNA follows: TGTGCCACCAGCCTCGGGACAGGGGGAGAGACCCAGTACTTC. V gene TRBV15 combines with J gene TRBJ2-5, with 11 bases matching TRBD1. Germline lookup yields CDR1 LNHNV and CDR2 YYDKDF (reference sequence). J lost 4 bases, V lost 5 bases, and 3 bases had no gene match. This CDR3 is built from 14 residues.

The chain joins TRBV7-6 to TRBJ2-5; no firm D call. V was shortened by 4 bases and J by 2 bases, with 2 bases between the two germline ends. This CDR3 has 11 amino acids. The V gene's germline CDR1 is SGHVS and CDR2 FNYEAQ. CDR3 sequence reads: CASSYQETQYF. The DNA for the CDR3 is TGTGCCAGCAGCTATCAAGAGACCCAGTACTTC.

The V and J genes are TRBV11-2 and TRBJ1-4, with a possible D match to TRBD1 (5 bases). The V gene lost 5 bases and the J gene lost 8 bases, with 12 bases spanning the gap. The CDR3 covers 13 residues. Germline V gene lookup returns CDR1 SGHAT and CDR2 FQNNGV. In DNA, the CDR3 is TGTGCCAGCAGCCAGGGCCGGTCGGAAAAACTGTTTTTT. Amino acid sequence: CASSQGRSEKLFF. Using reference TRBV11-2 and TRBJ1-4 for the parts outside the CDR3, the full variable domain is EAGVAQSPRYKIIEKRQSVAFWCNPISGHATLYWYQQILGQGPKLLIQFQNNGVVDDSQLPKDRFSAERLKGVDSTLKIQPAKLEDSAVYLCASSQGRSEKLFFGSGTQLSVL.

The chain couples TRBV9 to TRBJ2-1; TRBD1 matches 11 bases. Per the germline V gene, CDR1 is SGDLS and CDR2 is YYNGEE. V trimming: 4 bases; J trimming: 8 bases; junction bases outside the gene matches: 5. This CDR3 comprises 14 residues. The CDR3 bases are TGTGCCAGCAGCCAATGGACAGGGGGCGATGAGCAGTTCTTC. It encodes CASSQWTGGDEQFF. Complete variable domain (other parts from reference TRBV9 and TRBJ2-1): DSGVTQTPKHLITATGQRVTLRCSPRSGDLSVYWYQQSLDQGLQFLIQYYNGEERAKGNILERFSAQQFPDLHSELNLSSLELGDSALYFCASSQWTGGDEQFFGPGTRLTVL.

The chain joins TRBV29-1 to TRBJ1-1; no reliable D call. Germline loops: CDR1 SQVTM, CDR2 ANQGSEA. V dropped 0 bases and J dropped 13 bases, with 15 bases sitting between them. This CDR3 region has 12 residues. CDR3 DNA sequence: TGCAGCGTTGAAGATTATTTCCCAGGAGATTTCTTT. It yields the protein CSVEDYFPGDFF.

The rearrangement uses TRBV9 and TRBJ1-3; 10 positions match TRBD1. Per germline, CDR1 SGDLS and CDR2 YYNGEE. The CDR3 is 17 residues long. V lost 0 bases, J lost 4 bases, and 7 bases stayed unmatched. CDR3 DNA sequence: TGTGCCAGCAGCGTAGGAATGGGGACAGGGGTCGGAAACACCATATATTTT. As protein: CASSVGMGTGVGNTIYF.

A note on this clone: A junction boundary mismatches the germline segment, possibly from a read error. The V gene is TRBV7-7, the J gene TRBJ2-1; D is possibly TRBD2 (6 bases). The CDR3 length is 16 residues. Germline-derived CDR1 and CDR2 are SSHAT and FNYEAQ (reference sequence). In DNA form, the CDR3 reads TGTGCTAGCAGCTTACGGCCCGGGAGAGGGGACAATGAGCAGTTCTTC. This sequence encodes CASSLRPGRGDNEQFF.

This sequence joins TRBV28 and TRBJ1-1; D gene uncertain. V lost 6 bases to trimming and J lost 1 base, with 12 bases between them. In germline, CDR1 is MDHEN, CDR2 SYDVKM. The length of the CDR3 is 14 residues. The CDR3 sequence is CASSKSKENTEAFF. DNA of the CDR3: TGTGCCAGCAGCAAGAGCAAAGAGAACACTGAAGCTTTCTTT.

V gene TRBV5-1 combines with J gene TRBJ2-3, with 8 bases lining up with TRBD2. The J segment lost 3 bases and the V segment lost 1 base, leaving 4 bases of the junction unmatched. CDR3 length: 15 residues. From germline, CDR1 is SGHRS and CDR2 YFSETQ. Written as DNA, the CDR3 is TGCGCCAGCAGCTTGACGGGGGGGCTGACAGATACGCAGTATTTT. This translates into CASSLTGGLTDTQYF. The whole variable domain, remainder taken from reference TRBV5-1 and TRBJ2-3, is KAGVTQTPRYLIKTRGQQVTLSCSPISGHRSVSWYQQTPGQGLQFLFEYFSETQRNKGNFPGRFSGRQFSNSRSEMNVSTLELGDSALYLCASSLTGGLTDTQYFGPGTRLTVL.

This clone was picked up a small number of times. The V call is TRBV5-4, the J call TRBJ2-1, with D hard to call. V shed 0 bases and J shed 5 bases, with 6 bases lying between them. From germline, CDR1 is SGHNT and CDR2 YYREEE (reference sequence). The CDR3 spans 13 residues. The CDR3 sequence: CASSLEHHNEQFF. CDR3 coding DNA: TGTGCCAGCAGCTTGGAACATCACAATGAGCAGTTCTTC.

This chain links TRBV18 with TRBJ1-3; 8 bases are shared with TRBD1. Trimming removed 4 bases from V and 1 base from J; junction bases left unmatched: 6. The CDR3 is made up of 16 amino acids. Germline V gene lookup returns CDR1 KGHSH and CDR2 LQKENI. The CDR3: CASSRAGGESGNTIYF. In DNA, the CDR3 is TGTGCCAGCTCACGTGCAGGGGGCGAATCTGGAAACACCATATATTTT.

V is TRBV18 and J is TRBJ1-2; 9 nucleotides match TRBD1. CDR1 is KGHSH, CDR2 LQKENI, per germline. The CDR3 spans 13 residues. With V trimmed by 6 bases and J by 8 bases, 7 bases remained unmatched. This CDR3 reads CASSPRDRAGYTF. The CDR3 DNA sequence: TGTGCCAGCTCGCCCCGGGACAGGGCGGGCTACACCTTC.